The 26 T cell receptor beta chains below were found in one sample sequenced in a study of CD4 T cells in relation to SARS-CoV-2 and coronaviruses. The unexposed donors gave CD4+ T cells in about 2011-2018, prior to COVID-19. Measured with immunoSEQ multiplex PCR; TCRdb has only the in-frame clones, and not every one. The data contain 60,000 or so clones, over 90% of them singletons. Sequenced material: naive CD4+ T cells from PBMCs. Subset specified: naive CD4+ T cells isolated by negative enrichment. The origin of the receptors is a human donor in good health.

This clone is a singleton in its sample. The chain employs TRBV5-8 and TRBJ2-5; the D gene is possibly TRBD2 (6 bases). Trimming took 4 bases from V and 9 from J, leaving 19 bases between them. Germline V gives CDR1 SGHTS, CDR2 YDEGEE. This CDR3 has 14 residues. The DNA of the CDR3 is TGTGCCAGCAGCCCCAGGACCCAATGGGGGGCCCAGTACTTC. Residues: CASSPRTQWGAQYF.

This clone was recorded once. The CDR3 region is CASSLGLAGGNEQFF. CDR3 sequence (DNA): TGTGCCAGCAGCCTGGGACTAGCGGGAGGCAATGAGCAGTTCTTC. This rearrangement joins TRBV4-2 to TRBJ2-1, with TRBD2 identical over 15 bases. V shed 4 bases and J 6 bases; nucleotides not matched to a gene: 1. This CDR3 is 15 amino acids long. Germline loops: CDR1 LGHNA, CDR2 YNFKEQ.

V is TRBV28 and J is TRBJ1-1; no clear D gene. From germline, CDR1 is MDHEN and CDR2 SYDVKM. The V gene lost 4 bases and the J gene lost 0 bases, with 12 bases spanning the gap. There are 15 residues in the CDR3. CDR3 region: CASSSAGAVNTEAFF. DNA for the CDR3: TGTGCCAGCAGTTCCGCAGGAGCTGTGAACACTGAAGCTTTCTTT.

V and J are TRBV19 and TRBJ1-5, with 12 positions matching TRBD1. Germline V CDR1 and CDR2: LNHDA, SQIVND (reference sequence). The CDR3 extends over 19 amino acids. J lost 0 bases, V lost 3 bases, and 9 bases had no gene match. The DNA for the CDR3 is TGTGCCAGTAGTATGGGACAGGGGGCTTTCTTATATAGCAATCAGCCCCAGCATTTT. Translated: CASSMGQGAFLYSNQPQHF.

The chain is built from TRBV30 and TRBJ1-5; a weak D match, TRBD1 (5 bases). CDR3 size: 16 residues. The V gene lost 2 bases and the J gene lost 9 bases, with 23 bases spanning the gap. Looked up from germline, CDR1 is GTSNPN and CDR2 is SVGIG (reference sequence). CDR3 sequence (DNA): TGTGCCTGGAGTCGTGGGGGTGGGGGTTTCGCTGGGCCCCAGCATTTT. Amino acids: CAWSRGGGGFAGPQHF.

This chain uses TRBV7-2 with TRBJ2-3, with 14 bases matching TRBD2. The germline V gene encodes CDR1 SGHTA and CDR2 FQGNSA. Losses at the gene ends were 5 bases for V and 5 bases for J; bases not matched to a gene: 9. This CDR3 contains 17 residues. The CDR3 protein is CASSRGLAGGPGDTQYF. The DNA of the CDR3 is TGTGCCAGCAGCCGTGGACTAGCGGGAGGCCCGGGAGATACGCAGTATTTT. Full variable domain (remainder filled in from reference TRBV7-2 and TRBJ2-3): GAGVSQSPSNKVTEKGKDVELRCDPISGHTALYWYRQSLGQGLEFLIYFQGNSAPDKSGLPSDRFSAERTGGSVSTLTIQRTQQEDSAVYLCASSRGLAGGPGDTQYFGPGTRLTVL.

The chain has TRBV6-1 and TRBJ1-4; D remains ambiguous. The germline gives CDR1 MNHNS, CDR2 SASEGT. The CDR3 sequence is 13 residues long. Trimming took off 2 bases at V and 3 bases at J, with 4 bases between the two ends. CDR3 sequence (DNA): TGTGCCAGCAGTGAAAGAGCTAATGAAAAACTGTTTTTT. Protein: CASSERANEKLFF.

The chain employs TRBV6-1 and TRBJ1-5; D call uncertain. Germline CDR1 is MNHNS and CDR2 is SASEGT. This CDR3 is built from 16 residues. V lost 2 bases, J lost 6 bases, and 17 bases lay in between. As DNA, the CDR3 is TGTGCCAGCAGTGAACTAATTACAACCACGGGTCAGCCCCAGCATTTT. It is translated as CASSELITTTGQPQHF.

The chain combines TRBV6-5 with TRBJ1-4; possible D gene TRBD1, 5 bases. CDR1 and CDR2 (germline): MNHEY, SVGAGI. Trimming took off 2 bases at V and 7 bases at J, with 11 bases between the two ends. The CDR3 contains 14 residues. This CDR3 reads CASSYEGGGEKLFF. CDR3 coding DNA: TGTGCCAGCAGTTACGAGGGCGGGGGTGAAAAACTGTTTTTT.

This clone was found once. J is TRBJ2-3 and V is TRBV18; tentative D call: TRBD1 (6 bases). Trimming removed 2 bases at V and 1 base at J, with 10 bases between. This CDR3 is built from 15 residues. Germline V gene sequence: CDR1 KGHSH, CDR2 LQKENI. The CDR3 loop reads CASSPGQTGTDTQYF. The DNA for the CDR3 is TGTGCCAGCTCACCAGGACAGACCGGCACAGATACGCAGTATTTT. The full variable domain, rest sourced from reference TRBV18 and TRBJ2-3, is NAGVMQNPRHLVRRRGQEARLRCSPMKGHSHVYWYRQLPEEGLKFMVYLQKENIIDESGMPKERFSAEFPKEGPSILRIQQVVRGDSAAYFCASSPGQTGTDTQYFGPGTRLTVL.

This chain's CDR3 is CASSYSSIGGYTF. CDR3 in DNA: TGTGCCAGCAGTTACTCGAGTATTGGTGGCTACACCTTC. V usage is TRBV6-5 and J usage is TRBJ1-2; no clear D. CDR3 length equals 13 residues. The V gene's germline CDR1 is MNHEY and CDR2 SVGAGI. V was pared by 0 bases and J by 7 bases, with 9 bases between.

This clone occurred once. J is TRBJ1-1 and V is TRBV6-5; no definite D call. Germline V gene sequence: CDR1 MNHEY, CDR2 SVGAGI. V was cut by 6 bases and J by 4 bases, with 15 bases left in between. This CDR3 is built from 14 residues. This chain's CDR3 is CASSLGRPGTEAFF. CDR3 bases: TGTGCCAGCAGCCTTGGCAGGCCGGGCACTGAAGCTTTCTTT.

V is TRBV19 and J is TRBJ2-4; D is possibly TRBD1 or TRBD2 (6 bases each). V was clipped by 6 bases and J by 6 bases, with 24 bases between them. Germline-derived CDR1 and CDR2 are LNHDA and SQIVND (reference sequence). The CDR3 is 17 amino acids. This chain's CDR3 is CASSDPLEGVAGNIQYF. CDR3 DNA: TGTGCCAGTAGCGATCCGCTGGAGGGGGTGGCTGGAAACATTCAGTACTTC. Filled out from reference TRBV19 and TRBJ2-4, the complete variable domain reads DGGITQSPKYLFRKEGQNVTLSCEQNLNHDAMYWYRQDPGQGLRLIYYSQIVNDFQKGDIAEGYSVSREKKESFPLTVTSAQKNPTAFYLCASSDPLEGVAGNIQYFGAGTRLSVL.

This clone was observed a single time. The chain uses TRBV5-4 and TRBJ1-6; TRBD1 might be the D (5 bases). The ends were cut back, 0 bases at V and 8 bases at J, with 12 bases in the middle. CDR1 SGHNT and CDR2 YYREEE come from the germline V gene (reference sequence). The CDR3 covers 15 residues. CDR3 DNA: TGTGCCAGCAGCTTGGCCGGGACGGGGGATTCACCCCTCCACTTT. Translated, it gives CASSLAGTGDSPLHF. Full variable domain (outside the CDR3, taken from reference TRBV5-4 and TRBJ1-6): ETGVTQSPTHLIKTRGQQVTLRCSSQSGHNTVSWYQQALGQGPQFIFQYYREEENGRGNFPPRFSGLQFPNYSSELNVNALELDDSALYLCASSLAGTGDSPLHFGNGTRLTVT.

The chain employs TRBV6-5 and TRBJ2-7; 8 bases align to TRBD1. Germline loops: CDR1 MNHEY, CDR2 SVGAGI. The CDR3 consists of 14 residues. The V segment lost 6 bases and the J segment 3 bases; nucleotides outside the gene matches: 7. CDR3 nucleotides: TGTGCCAGCAGCCCCGGGACAGGCTACTACGAGCAGTACTTC. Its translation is CASSPGTGYYEQYF.

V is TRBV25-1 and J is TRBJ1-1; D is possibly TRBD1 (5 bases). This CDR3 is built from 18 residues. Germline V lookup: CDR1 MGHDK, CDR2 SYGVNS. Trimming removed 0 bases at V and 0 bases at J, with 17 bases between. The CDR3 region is CASSEYHQGGAMNTEAFF. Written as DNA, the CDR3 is TGTGCCAGCAGTGAATATCATCAGGGCGGGGCTATGAACACTGAAGCTTTCTTT.

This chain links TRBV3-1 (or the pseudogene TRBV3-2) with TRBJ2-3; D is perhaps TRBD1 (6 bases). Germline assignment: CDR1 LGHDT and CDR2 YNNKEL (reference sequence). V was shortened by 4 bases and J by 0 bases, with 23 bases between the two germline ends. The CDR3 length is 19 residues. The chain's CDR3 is CASSRNFPSTGSSTDTQYF. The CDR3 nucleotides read TGTGCCAGCAGCCGCAACTTCCCTTCGACAGGCTCAAGCACAGATACGCAGTATTTT.

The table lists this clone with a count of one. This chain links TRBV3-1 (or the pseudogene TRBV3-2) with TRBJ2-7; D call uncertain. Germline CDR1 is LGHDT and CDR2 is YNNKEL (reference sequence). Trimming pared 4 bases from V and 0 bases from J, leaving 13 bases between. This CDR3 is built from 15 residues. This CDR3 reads CASSPPRTASYEQYF. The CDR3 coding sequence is TGTGCCAGCAGCCCTCCTCGGACGGCCTCCTACGAGCAGTACTTC.

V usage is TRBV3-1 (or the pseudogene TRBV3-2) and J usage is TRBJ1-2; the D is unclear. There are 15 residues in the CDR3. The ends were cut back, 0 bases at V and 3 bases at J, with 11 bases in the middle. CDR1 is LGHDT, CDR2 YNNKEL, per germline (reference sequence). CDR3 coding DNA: TGTGCCAGCAGCCAAGATATGGGCCGGGACTATGGCTACACCTTC. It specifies CASSQDMGRDYGYTF.

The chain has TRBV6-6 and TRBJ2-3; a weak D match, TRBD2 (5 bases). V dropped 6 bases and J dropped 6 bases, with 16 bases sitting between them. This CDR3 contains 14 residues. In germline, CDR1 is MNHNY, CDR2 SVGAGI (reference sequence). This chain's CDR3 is CASSLGLVGDTQYF. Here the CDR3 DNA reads TGTGCCAGCAGCCTCGGACTTGTAGGGGATACGCAGTATTTT.

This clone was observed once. CDR3 amino acids: CSVQTVPNEQFF. The CDR3 DNA follows: TGCAGCGTTCAGACAGTACCTAATGAGCAGTTCTTC. The V gene is TRBV29-1, the J gene TRBJ2-1; tentatively, D is TRBD1 (5 bases). The CDR3 is 12 amino acids. Trimming left V 5 bases short and J 7 bases short, with 12 bases between. Germline CDR1 and CDR2: SQVTM and ANQGSEA.

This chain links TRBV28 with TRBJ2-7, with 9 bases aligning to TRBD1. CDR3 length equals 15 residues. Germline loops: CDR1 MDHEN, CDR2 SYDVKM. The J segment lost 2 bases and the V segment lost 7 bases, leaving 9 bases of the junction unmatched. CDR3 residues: CASIHGQGTTYEQYF. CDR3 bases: TGTGCCAGCATCCACGGACAGGGGACTACCTACGAGCAGTACTTC.

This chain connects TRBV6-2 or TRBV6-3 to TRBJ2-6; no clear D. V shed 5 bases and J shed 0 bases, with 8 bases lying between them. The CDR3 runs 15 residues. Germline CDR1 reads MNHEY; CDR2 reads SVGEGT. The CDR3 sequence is CASSTEYSGANVLTF. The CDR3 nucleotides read TGTGCCAGCAGTACTGAATACTCTGGGGCCAACGTCCTGACTTTC.

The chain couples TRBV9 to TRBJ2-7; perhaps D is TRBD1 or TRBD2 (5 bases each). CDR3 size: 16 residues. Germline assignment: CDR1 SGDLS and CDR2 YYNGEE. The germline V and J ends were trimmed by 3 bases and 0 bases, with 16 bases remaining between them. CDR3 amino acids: CASSGGWGSPSYEQYF. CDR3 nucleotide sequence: TGTGCCAGCAGCGGGGGGTGGGGGAGTCCCTCCTACGAGCAGTACTTC.

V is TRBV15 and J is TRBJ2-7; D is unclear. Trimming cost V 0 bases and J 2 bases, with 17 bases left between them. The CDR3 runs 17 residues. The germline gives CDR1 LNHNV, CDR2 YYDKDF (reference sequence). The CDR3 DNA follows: TGTGCCACCAGCAGAGATTTAGTTTTGGGCAGAACCTACGAGCAGTACTTC. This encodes CATSRDLVLGRTYEQYF.

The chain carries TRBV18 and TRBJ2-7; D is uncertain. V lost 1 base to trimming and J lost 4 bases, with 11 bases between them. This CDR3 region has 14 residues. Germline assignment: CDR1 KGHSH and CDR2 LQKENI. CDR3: CASSPRSSRYEQYF. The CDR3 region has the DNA TGTGCCAGCTCACCACGTAGTTCGAGATACGAGCAGTACTTC. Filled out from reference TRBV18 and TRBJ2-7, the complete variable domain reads NAGVMQNPRHLVRRRGQEARLRCSPMKGHSHVYWYRQLPEEGLKFMVYLQKENIIDESGMPKERFSAEFPKEGPSILRIQQVVRGDSAAYFCASSPRSSRYEQYFGPGTRLTVT.